This TCR beta chain was recorded in a study of blood T cell repertoires in COVID-19. Some clones are missing from TCRdb's copy, which holds only in-frame ones; the method was immunoSEQ multiplex PCR. The sample has 150,000 or so clones, 82% seen once. The CDR3 is made up of 14 amino acids. Deletions cut 0 bases from V and 6 bases from J, with 9 bases between. Germline-derived CDR1 and CDR2 are MGHRA and YSYEKL. This chain connects TRBV4-1 to TRBJ1-5; D not certain. The clonotype was recovered from a human donor with acute or convalescent COVID-19. The donor label of this sample is uncertain. The sample consisted of peripheral blood. The CDR3 protein is CASSQDWTTQPQHF. CDR3 nucleotide sequence: TGCGCCAGCAGCCAAGATTGGACTACTCAGCCCCAGCATTTT.